A selection of T cell receptor beta chains follows, all from one sample in a study of CD8 T cells in Susac syndrome. Each CDR3 protein gets one entry after TCRdb re-called the immunoSEQ multiplex PCR reads with MiXCR. This table has tens of thousands of distinct CDR3 sequences, 85% to 95% appearing once. The sequencing input was CD4+ T cells from PBMCs. These receptors were collected from a human donor with Susac syndrome. Each CDR3 is given with its conserved first and last residue. A D gene is named only where the DNA matches it firmly. Expanded clones get a size class; other rows say once, few or many, or leave the size out.

len: 15; d_gene: TRBD2; v_gene: TRBV2; abundance: once; j_gene: TRBJ2-3; CDR3aa: CASSHSGGVTDTQYF; CDR3nt: TGTGCCAGCAGCCACAGCGGGGGGGTAACAGATACGCAGTATTTT
len: 13; d_gene: -; v_gene: TRBV6-2/TRBV6-3; abundance: -; j_gene: TRBJ2-7; CDR3aa: CASSRQKSYEQYF; CDR3nt: TGTGCCAGCAGCCGACAGAAGTCCTACGAGCAGTACTTC
len: 15; d_gene: -; v_gene: TRBV19; abundance: -; j_gene: TRBJ2-7; CDR3aa: CASSIDPGSSYEQYF; CDR3nt: TGTGCCAGTAGTATAGATCCGGGCAGCTCCTACGAGCAGTACTTC
len: 11; d_gene: -; v_gene: TRBV18; abundance: once; j_gene: TRBJ1-4; CDR3aa: CASSMNEKLFF; CDR3nt: TGTGCCAGCTCAATGAATGAAAAACTGTTTTTT
len: 12; d_gene: -; v_gene: TRBV29-1; abundance: -; j_gene: TRBJ1-2; CDR3aa: CRQVGSTGGYTF; CDR3nt: TGCAGACAGGTCGGATCAACAGGGGGCTACACCTTC
len: 13; d_gene: -; v_gene: TRBV12-3/TRBV12-4; abundance: -; j_gene: TRBJ2-3; CDR3aa: CASKMDSTDTQYF; CDR3nt: TGTGCCAGCAAGATGGACAGCACAGATACGCAGTATTTT
len: 15; d_gene: -; v_gene: TRBV4-3; abundance: -; j_gene: TRBJ2-7; CDR3aa: CASSQVHSAPKEQYF; CDR3nt: TGCGCCAGCAGCCAGGTCCATAGCGCCCCTAAGGAGCAGTACTTC
len: 14; d_gene: -; v_gene: TRBV9; abundance: -; j_gene: TRBJ2-7; CDR3aa: CASSPRTEAYEQYF; CDR3nt: TGTGCCAGCAGCCCCCGGACGGAGGCCTACGAGCAGTACTTC
len: 15; d_gene: -; v_gene: TRBV5-4; abundance: few; j_gene: TRBJ2-6; CDR3aa: CASSSPSSGANVLTF; CDR3nt: TGTGCCAGCAGCTCTCCTAGCTCTGGGGCCAACGTCCTGACTTTC
len: 13; d_gene: -; v_gene: TRBV2; abundance: -; j_gene: TRBJ2-4; CDR3aa: CASTSGGVNIQYF; CDR3nt: TGTGCCAGCACTTCCGGAGGCGTAAACATTCAGTACTTC
len: 14; d_gene: -; v_gene: TRBV12-3/TRBV12-4; abundance: -; j_gene: TRBJ1-5; CDR3aa: CASSLGQINQPQHF; CDR3nt: TGTGCCAGCAGTTTAGGACAGATCAATCAGCCCCAGCATTTT
len: 12; d_gene: -; v_gene: TRBV3-1; abundance: -; j_gene: TRBJ2-1; CDR3aa: CASSQWGPAEFF; CDR3nt: TGTGCCAGCAGCCAATGGGGGCCGGCGGAGTTCTTC
len: 14; d_gene: TRBD2; v_gene: TRBV9; abundance: -; j_gene: TRBJ2-5; CDR3aa: CASSVGTSGETQYF; CDR3nt: TGTGCCAGCAGCGTCGGGACTAGCGGGGAGACCCAGTACTTC
len: 13; d_gene: TRBD1; v_gene: TRBV20-1; abundance: -; j_gene: TRBJ1-4; CDR3aa: CSRTGEWKEKLFF; CDR3nt: TGCAGCCGGACAGGGGAATGGAAAGAAAAACTGTTTTTT
len: 14; d_gene: TRBD2; v_gene: TRBV29-1; abundance: -; j_gene: TRBJ2-3; CDR3aa: CSVEGGGNTDTQYF; CDR3nt: TGCAGCGTTGAAGGCGGGGGGAATACAGATACGCAGTATTTT
len: 11; d_gene: -; v_gene: TRBV30; abundance: once; j_gene: TRBJ2-2; CDR3aa: CAWSVLGELFF; CDR3nt: TGTGCCTGGAGTGTCCTCGGGGAGCTGTTTTTT
len: 14; d_gene: -; v_gene: TRBV12-3/TRBV12-4; abundance: -; j_gene: TRBJ2-5; CDR3aa: CASNFGQRQETQYF; CDR3nt: TGTGCCAGCAATTTCGGACAGAGGCAAGAGACCCAGTACTTC
len: 16; d_gene: -; v_gene: TRBV4-3; abundance: -; j_gene: TRBJ2-3; CDR3aa: CASSQDNALARDTQYF; CDR3nt: TGCGCCAGCAGCCAAGATAATGCACTAGCAAGAGATACGCAGTATTTT
len: 14; d_gene: -; v_gene: TRBV7-8; abundance: -; j_gene: TRBJ2-1; CDR3aa: CASSTRTGYNEQFF; CDR3nt: TGTGCCAGCAGCACCAGGACCGGCTACAATGAGCAGTTCTTC
len: 16; d_gene: -; v_gene: TRBV6-1; abundance: -; j_gene: TRBJ2-6; CDR3aa: CASREGGYSGANVLTF; CDR3nt: TGTGCCAGCAGAGAGGGTGGTTACTCTGGGGCCAACGTCCTGACTTTC
len: 14; d_gene: -; v_gene: TRBV11-2; abundance: -; j_gene: TRBJ2-4; CDR3aa: CASSALESKNIQYF; CDR3nt: TGTGCCAGCAGCGCACTAGAATCCAAAAACATTCAGTACTTC
len: 13; d_gene: -; v_gene: TRBV12-3/TRBV12-4; abundance: -; j_gene: TRBJ1-2; CDR3aa: CASSLRQSYGYTF; CDR3nt: TGTGCCAGCAGTTTACGGCAGAGCTATGGCTACACCTTC
len: 15; d_gene: -; v_gene: TRBV9; abundance: -; j_gene: TRBJ2-5; CDR3aa: CASSVQGSFQETQYF; CDR3nt: TGTGCCAGCAGCGTACAGGGGAGTTTCCAAGAGACCCAGTACTTC
len: 17; d_gene: TRBD2; v_gene: TRBV3-1; abundance: -; j_gene: TRBJ2-1; CDR3aa: CASSQNFAGTSGDEQFF; CDR3nt: TGTGCCAGCAGCCAGAATTTTGCCGGGACTAGCGGGGACGAGCAGTTCTTC
len: 14; d_gene: -; v_gene: TRBV5-1; abundance: -; j_gene: TRBJ2-1; CDR3aa: CASSLSGGYNEQFF; CDR3nt: TGCGCCAGCAGCTTATCCGGGGGCTACAATGAGCAGTTCTTC
len: 16; d_gene: -; v_gene: TRBV4-3; abundance: -; j_gene: TRBJ2-7; CDR3aa: CASSLGLLFLAYEQYF; CDR3nt: TGCGCCAGCAGCCTCGGACTGTTGTTTTTAGCCTACGAGCAGTACTTC
len: 14; d_gene: TRBD1; v_gene: TRBV7-9; abundance: -; j_gene: TRBJ1-1; CDR3aa: CASSSPTGATEAFF; CDR3nt: TGTGCCAGCAGCTCGCCGACAGGGGCCACTGAAGCTTTCTTT
len: 18; d_gene: -; v_gene: TRBV6-1; abundance: -; j_gene: TRBJ2-1; CDR3aa: CASTTRKSVEGRYNEQFF; CDR3nt: TGTGCCAGCACCACAAGAAAGTCGGTAGAGGGCCGTTACAATGAGCAGTTCTTC
len: 15; d_gene: -; v_gene: TRBV7-8; abundance: -; j_gene: TRBJ1-1; CDR3aa: CASSPRRIMNTEAFF; CDR3nt: TGTGCCAGCAGCCCTCGGAGGATTATGAACACTGAAGCTTTCTTT
len: 15; d_gene: TRBD1; v_gene: TRBV5-4; abundance: -; j_gene: TRBJ1-4; CDR3aa: CASSFYGTGREKLFF; CDR3nt: TGTGCCAGCAGCTTTTACGGGACAGGCCGTGAAAAACTGTTTTTT
len: 12; d_gene: -; v_gene: TRBV24-1; abundance: once; j_gene: TRBJ2-3; CDR3aa: CATSGTGNTQYF; CDR3nt: TGTGCCACCAGTGGAACAGGTAATACGCAGTATTTT
len: 14; d_gene: -; v_gene: TRBV7-9; abundance: -; j_gene: TRBJ2-2; CDR3aa: CASSLDANTGELFF; CDR3nt: TGTGCCAGCAGCTTAGACGCCAACACCGGGGAGCTGTTTTTT
len: 14; d_gene: -; v_gene: TRBV3-1; abundance: once; j_gene: TRBJ1-1; CDR3aa: CASSQVWQNTEAFF; CDR3nt: TGTGCCAGCAGCCAAGTATGGCAGAACACTGAAGCTTTCTTT
len: 13; d_gene: TRBD1; v_gene: TRBV29-1; abundance: -; j_gene: TRBJ2-7; CDR3aa: CSGQQGASYEQYF; CDR3nt: TGCAGCGGACAACAGGGGGCGTCCTACGAGCAGTACTTC
len: 12; d_gene: -; v_gene: TRBV3-1; abundance: -; j_gene: TRBJ1-6; CDR3aa: CASMGTNSPLHF; CDR3nt: TGTGCCAGCATGGGGACAAATTCACCCCTCCACTTT
len: 14; d_gene: TRBD1; v_gene: TRBV2; abundance: -; j_gene: TRBJ2-5; CDR3aa: CASRRGTAQETQYF; CDR3nt: TGTGCCAGCAGGCGAGGGACAGCCCAAGAGACCCAGTACTTC
len: 17; d_gene: TRBD2; v_gene: TRBV7-6; abundance: once; j_gene: TRBJ2-7; CDR3aa: CASSLTPPSGAPQEQYF; CDR3nt: TGTGCCAGCAGCTTAACCCCCCCTAGCGGGGCCCCCCAGGAGCAGTACTTC
len: 11; d_gene: -; v_gene: TRBV30; abundance: -; j_gene: TRBJ2-2; CDR3aa: CAWSDPEELFF; CDR3nt: TGTGCCTGGAGTGACCCGGAGGAGCTGTTTTTT
len: 14; d_gene: TRBD2; v_gene: TRBV20-1; abundance: -; j_gene: TRBJ2-2; CDR3aa: CSARLAGRAGELFF; CDR3nt: TGCAGTGCCCGACTAGCGGGGAGGGCCGGGGAGCTGTTTTTT
len: 13; d_gene: -; v_gene: TRBV4-3; abundance: -; j_gene: TRBJ2-7; CDR3aa: CASSQDGRYEQYF; CDR3nt: TGCGCCAGCAGCCAAGATGGCCGTTACGAGCAGTACTTC
len: 14; d_gene: TRBD1; v_gene: TRBV7-2; abundance: -; j_gene: TRBJ1-5; CDR3aa: CASSPGQGNQPQHF; CDR3nt: TGTGCCAGCAGCCCTGGACAGGGCAATCAGCCCCAGCATTTT
len: 11; d_gene: -; v_gene: TRBV5-6; abundance: -; j_gene: TRBJ1-1; CDR3aa: CASSSSAEAFF; CDR3nt: TGTGCCAGCAGCTCCTCAGCTGAAGCTTTCTTT